Here is one T cell receptor (beta chain) with its context. Its antigen remains unidentified. The junction departs from germline at one end; a sequencing error may be responsible. RNA was extracted from bulk tissue without any cell sorting. More than 3 cm separated this lung sample from the edge of the tumor. This sample was taken from a study of tumor and adjacent non-tumor tissue in lung cancer. On the study more broadly: There were about twelve adenocarcinoma, a couple of squamous cell carcinoma and 1 small cell lung cancer cases. On average, productive TCRbeta reads reached about 4.17 million per sample. Overall study results and limits: TCR diversity was significantly greater in tumor than normal lung tissue. In normal lung, the top 100 clones were significantly more dominant than in tumor.

Three rounds of nested PCR, following a modified ARM-PCR protocol, produced the TCRbeta library. MiXCR, run by TCRdb on the multiplex PCR reads, gives a single entry per CDR3 protein. The sample shows about 110,000 distinct CDR3 sequences, about 61% of them seen only once. Sequenced sample: distant non-tumor lung tissue. The sequence was obtained from a man between 60 and 75 years old with non-small cell lung cancer.

The CDR3 region has the DNA TGTGGCAGCAGCTTGGATGGTTACGGTGAGCAGTTCTTC. This gives the protein CGSSLDGYGEQFF. J is TRBJ2-1 and V is TRBV5-6; D uncertain. Germline V CDR1 and CDR2: SGHDT, YYEEEE. The CDR3 extends over 13 amino acids.